These 10 T cell receptor beta chains came from one sample sequenced in a study of glioma-infiltrating T cells after dendritic cell vaccination. Described time point: after dendritic cell vaccination, including at tumor progression/relapse. The repertoire was sequenced with immunoSEQ multiplex PCR; TCRdb's copy has only in-frame clones and lacks some. This table holds 75,000 to 85,000 clones, roughly 84% found once. The input for sequencing was blood, taken after dendritic cell vaccination. The source of these receptors is a human donor with glioblastoma.

The chain recombines TRBV21-1 with TRBJ1-3; the table assigns TRBD1, which was not confirmed against the DNA. TRBV21-1 is designated a pseudogene. The CDR3 is 15 residues long. CDR3 residues: CASSKVSLSGNTIYF. For the CDR3, the DNA is TGTGCCAGCAGCAAAGTCAGTCTCTCTGGAAACACCATATATTTT.

The rearrangement uses TRBV5-1 and TRBJ2-3; possible D gene TRBD2, 6 bases. Trimming took off 6 bases at V and 1 base at J, with 15 bases between the two ends. The CDR3 sequence is 15 residues long. Germline V gene data show CDR1 as SGHRS and CDR2 as YFSETQ. CDR3 sequence: CASKSGPPGTDTQYF. The CDR3 DNA reads TGCGCCAGCAAAAGCGGGCCGCCCGGCACAGATACGCAGTATTTT.

The chain is built from TRBV9 and TRBJ2-1; D not certain. This CDR3 spans 13 amino acids. Germline lookup yields CDR1 SGDLS and CDR2 YYNGEE. The V and J ends lost 4 bases and 2 bases respectively, with 7 bases between them. The CDR3 reads CASSLRAYNEQFF. The CDR3 nucleotides are TGTGCCAGCAGCCTACGGGCCTACAATGAGCAGTTCTTC.

In this sample, this clone turned up a few times. The CDR3 here is CASSPGQNRGYGYTF. The CDR3 region has the DNA TGTGCCAGCTCACCGGGACAGAACCGGGGCTATGGCTACACCTTC. The chain combines TRBV18 with TRBJ1-2, with 7 positions matching TRBD1. Trimming cost V 3 bases and J 4 bases; bases outside gene matches: 8. CDR1 and CDR2 (germline): KGHSH, LQKENI. This CDR3 spans 15 amino acids.

This chain uses TRBV11-2 with TRBJ2-7, with 8 bases that match TRBD2. The CDR3 runs 16 residues. Trimming removed 4 bases from V and 3 bases from J; junction bases left unmatched: 11. Germline V gene lookup returns CDR1 SGHAT and CDR2 FQNNGV. CDR3 bases: TGTGCCAGCAGCTCCCCGGGACTAGGCGGGATCTACGAGCAGTACTTC. It translates to CASSSPGLGGIYEQYF. Together with reference TRBV11-2 and TRBJ2-7, the CDR3 gives the full variable domain: EAGVAQSPRYKIIEKRQSVAFWCNPISGHATLYWYQQILGQGPKLLIQFQNNGVVDDSQLPKDRFSAERLKGVDSTLKIQPAKLEDSAVYLCASSSPGLGGIYEQYFGPGTRLTVT.

The chain uses TRBV21-1 and TRBJ1-4; the listed D gene, TRBD1, was not tested against the DNA. TRBV21-1 is assigned pseudogene status. This CDR3 is built from 14 residues. The CDR3 DNA follows: TGTGCCAGAACCGGATCAAGGGGGCATGAAAAACTGTTTTTT. Translated, it gives CARTGSRGHEKLFF.

This chain links TRBV7-9 with TRBJ1-5, with D maybe TRBD1 (5 bases). Germline V gene data show CDR1 as SEHNR and CDR2 as FQNEAQ (reference sequence). Trimming left V 7 bases short and J 0 bases short, with 19 bases between. The CDR3 totals 17 residues. The CDR3 spells CASIIGRAHHSNQPQHF. The CDR3, as DNA: TGTGCCAGCATCATCGGCAGGGCTCACCATAGCAATCAGCCCCAGCATTTT.

The chain links TRBV20-1 to TRBJ1-1; 8 positions agree with TRBD1. The CDR3 contains 11 residues. Germline-derived CDR1 and CDR2 are DFQATT and SNEGSKA (reference sequence). The V gene end was trimmed by 6 bases and the J gene end by 7 bases; junction bases not matched to a gene: 4. Here the CDR3 DNA reads TGCAGTGCCCCGGGACAGGTTGAAGCTTTCTTT. Protein: CSAPGQVEAFF.

V and J are TRBV5-1 and TRBJ1-1, with D perhaps TRBD1 (5 bases). CDR1 is SGHRS and CDR2 is YFSETQ in the germline V gene. V was shortened by 4 bases and J by 5 bases, with 15 bases between the two germline ends. The CDR3 loop spans 14 amino acids. CDR3 residues: CASSLTVESTEAFF. The CDR3 DNA follows: TGCGCCAGCAGCCTGACAGTGGAGAGTACTGAAGCTTTCTTT.

J is TRBJ2-5 and V is TRBV10-3, with D perhaps matching TRBD2 (5 bases). V shed 3 bases and J shed 3 bases, with 8 bases lying between them. The CDR3 spans 13 residues. Looked up from germline, CDR1 is ENHRY and CDR2 is SYGVKD. This CDR3 is CAISDIAKETQYF. The CDR3 nucleotides read TGTGCCATCAGTGATATAGCGAAAGAGACCCAGTACTTC.